Below are 3 T cell receptor beta chains sequenced from a single sample in a study of OX40 agonist ivuxolimab in advanced cancers. This table comes from immunoSEQ multiplex PCR, and its TCRdb copy is limited to in-frame clones, with some not included. The table has under 55,000 clones, roughly nine tenths seen once. The source material was CD4+ or CD8+ T cells sorted from blood, sampled in a trial of the OX40 agonist ivuxolimab. Every receptor here comes from an adult with an advanced solid tumor such as melanoma, head and neck, liver or kidney cancer.

The chain links TRBV7-7 to TRBJ2-7; 8 nucleotides match TRBD1. Trimming cost V 0 bases and J 6 bases; bases outside gene matches: 4. The CDR3 has 14 amino acids. The germline V gene encodes CDR1 SSHAT and CDR2 FNYEAQ (reference sequence). This chain's CDR3 is CASSLARTGSEQYF. CDR3 nucleotides: TGTGCCAGCAGCTTAGCACGGACAGGGTCCGAGCAGTACTTC.

This clone was counted a single time. V gene TRBV5-4 combines with J gene TRBJ1-6, with 7 bases identical to TRBD1. J was trimmed by 7 bases and V by 5 bases; bases with no gene match: 3. The CDR3 totals 13 residues. Per germline, CDR1 SGHNT and CDR2 YYREEE (reference sequence). This chain's CDR3 is CASSPQGNSPLHF. CDR3 sequence (DNA): TGTGCCAGCAGTCCACAGGGGAATTCACCCCTCCACTTT.

V usage is TRBV5-5 and J usage is TRBJ1-1; D is unresolved. The CDR3 runs to 13 residues. Germline V gives CDR1 SGHKS, CDR2 YYEKEE (reference sequence). Trimming took 5 bases from V and 1 from J, leaving 9 bases between them. The CDR3 DNA reads as TGTGCCAGCAGTTTTGGTGAGAACACTGAAGCTTTCTTT. Its protein is CASSFGENTEAFF.